These T cell receptor beta chains were read from a single sample in a study of CD8 T cells in ankylosing spondylitis. TCRdb used MiXCR to reprocess the 5' RACE reads, holding one entry per CDR3 protein. The sample holds 500,000 or so distinct CDR3 sequences, over 4% seen once. Source material: blood, either unsorted or a sorted T cell fraction (not recorded which). The receptors were sampled from a male donor with ankylosing spondylitis. CDR3s include the opening cysteine and the closing phenylalanine or tryptophan. A D gene is named only where the DNA matches it firmly. Not all rows give a size; the values are once, few, many and, for expanded clones, a class.

many | TRBJ2-1 | TRBV6-4 | TRBD1 | TGTGCCAGCAGTAGGACAGGGAAACCCTCCTACAATGAGCAGTTCTTC | CASSRTGKPSYNEQFF
few | TRBJ2-2 | TRBV6-5 | TRBD1 | TGTGCCAGCAGTTACTCGACAGGGTCTTATGACACCGGGGAGCTGTTTTTT | CASSYSTGSYDTGELFF
many | TRBJ2-1 | TRBV7-2 | TRBD2 | TGTGCCAGCAGCTCGGGGGGGTGGTCAACGGAGAATGAGCAGTTCTTC | CASSSGGWSTENEQFF
many | TRBJ2-1 | TRBV5-1 | NA | TGCGCCAGCAGCTTGGGGGGTTCGGGGGGCGCTCTCTACAATGAGCAGTTCTTC | CASSLGGSGGALYNEQFF
many | TRBJ1-4 | TRBV9 | NA | TGTGCCAGCAGCGTCTCCCCTTACAGGGAAGGTAATGAAAAACTGTTTTTT | CASSVSPYREGNEKLFF
many | TRBJ1-3 | TRBV9 | TRBD1 | TGTGCCAGCAGCGTATCAACCTCGGAGGACAGGACTGGAAACACCATATATTTT | CASSVSTSEDRTGNTIYF
NA | TRBJ2-4 | TRBV13 | NA | TGTGCCAGCAGCTTAGGGGGTGGCGCCAAAAACATTCAGTACTTC | CASSLGGGAKNIQYF
few | TRBJ2-1 | TRBV12-3/TRBV12-4 | TRBD1 | TGTGCCAGCAGTTTCAAGGACAGGGTTAGGAATGAGCAGTTCTTC | CASSFKDRVRNEQFF
many | TRBJ2-7 | TRBV3-1 | TRBD2 | TGTGCCAGCAGCCCGGGACTAGCGTTGTACGAGCAGTACTTC | CASSPGLALYEQYF
many | TRBJ2-5 | TRBV20-1 | NA | TGCAGTGAGGGCACGACGTACCAAGAGACCCAGTACTTC | CSEGTTYQETQYF
many | TRBJ1-5 | TRBV10-3 | NA | TGTGCCATTAACCCTGGGCCTACTTATAGCAATCAGCCCCAGCATTTT | CAINPGPTYSNQPQHF
NA | TRBJ1-1 | TRBV5-5 | NA | TGTGCCAGCAGCTTGTGGCAGGGAAGGAACACTGAAGCTTTCTTT | CASSLWQGRNTEAFF
few | TRBJ2-5 | TRBV20-1 | TRBD2 | TGCAGTGCTAGAGGCGCGGGGGGTTCAGAGACCCAGTACTTC | CSARGAGGSETQYF
NA | TRBJ1-2 | TRBV28 | NA | TGTGCCAGCAGACGTAGGGGCCTAACTATCCATGGGGGCTACACCTTC | CASRRRGLTIHGGYTF
many | TRBJ2-5 | TRBV7-3 | NA | TGTGCCAGCAGCTTACTCGCTGAAGAGACCCAGTACTTC | CASSLLAEETQYF
many | TRBJ1-5 | TRBV5-1 | NA | TGCGCCAGCAGCTTGGAGTACGCCCAGTTGGGTCAGCCCCAGCATTTT | CASSLEYAQLGQPQHF
many | TRBJ2-5 | TRBV20-1 | TRBD2 | TGCAGTGGGCTAGCGGGAGTATTGACCCAGTACTTC | CSGLAGVLTQYF
NA | TRBJ2-7 | TRBV7-6 | TRBD1 | TGTGCCAGCAGCCTGACAGGGCTTGGGGCCTACGAGCAGTACTTC | CASSLTGLGAYEQYF
many | TRBJ2-2 | TRBV6-5 | NA | TGTGCCAGCAGTTACTTCTCAGATCCCTCCGACACCGGGGAGCTGTTTTTT | CASSYFSDPSDTGELFF
many | TRBJ2-1 | TRBV4-3 | NA | TGCGCCAGCAGCCAGACCGGGGGCTTCAATGAGCAGTTCTTC | CASSQTGGFNEQFF
many | TRBJ2-1 | TRBV7-2 | NA | TGTGCCAGCAGCTTATACGGGACATCTTCCTACAATGAGCAGTTCTTC | CASSLYGTSSYNEQFF
few | TRBJ2-6 | TRBV7-2 | NA | TGTGCCAGCAGCTTAGCATATAGGGGGAACGGGGCCAACGTCCTGACTTTC | CASSLAYRGNGANVLTF
many | TRBJ1-1 | TRBV5-1 | NA | TGCGCCAGCAGCGATTTCGACCCTACGGGCACTGAAGCTTTCTTT | CASSDFDPTGTEAFF
many | TRBJ1-5 | TRBV7-2 | NA | TGTGCCAGCAGCCCGGGAATGAGCAATCAGCCCCAGCATTTT | CASSPGMSNQPQHF
many | TRBJ2-1 | TRBV5-1 | NA | TGCGCCAGCAGCTTGGGAGGTCGGCTAGTCGGCAATGAGCAGTTCTTC | CASSLGGRLVGNEQFF
many | TRBJ1-1 | TRBV20-1 | TRBD1 | TGCAGTGCGGGATACAGGGGATCGGTCACTGAAGCTTTCTTT | CSAGYRGSVTEAFF
many | TRBJ2-5 | TRBV7-9 | NA | TGTGCCAGCAGCTACGCAGGGTACCAAGAGACCCAGTACTTC | CASSYAGYQETQYF
many | TRBJ2-1 | TRBV6-1 | NA | TGTGCCAGCAGGAGGGGGGATGGTCGGGGTGAGCAGTTCTTC | CASRRGDGRGEQFF
many | TRBJ1-2 | TRBV10-3 | NA | TGTGCCATCAGTGAAAGCCCCGTGGGTGGCTACACCTTC | CAISESPVGGYTF
many | TRBJ2-1 | TRBV6-2/TRBV6-3 | TRBD1 | TGTGCCAGCAGTTACACCCCAACAGGGGCCAATGAGCAGTTCTTC | CASSYTPTGANEQFF
many | TRBJ2-7 | TRBV24-1 | NA | TGTGCCACCAGTGATCCACAGAACTACGAGCAGTACTTC | CATSDPQNYEQYF
NA | TRBJ2-1 | TRBV20-1 | TRBD2 | TGCAGTGCCCTTTTAGGACTAGCGGGGAGGAATGAGCAGTTCTTC | CSALLGLAGRNEQFF
many | TRBJ2-1 | TRBV4-3 | TRBD2 | TGCGCCAGCAGCCAAGATCCCGCTAGCGGGGGGCGGGATGAGCAGTTCTTC | CASSQDPASGGRDEQFF
many | TRBJ2-1 | TRBV20-1 | TRBD2 | TGCAGTGCTAGAGGGGATAGCGGGAACTCCTACAATGAGCAGTTCTTC | CSARGDSGNSYNEQFF
many | TRBJ1-1 | TRBV5-1 | TRBD1 | TGCGCCAGCAGCTTGGGACAGGGAGGGATGTCTGAAGCTTTCTTT | CASSLGQGGMSEAFF
few | TRBJ1-2 | TRBV28 | NA | TGTGCCAGCAGTTTAGGGGGGGTCCCCTACTATGGCTACACCTTC | CASSLGGVPYYGYTF
many | TRBJ2-3 | TRBV20-1 | TRBD2 | TGCAGTGCTAGGAGGACTAGCGGGACGACAGATACGCAGTATTTT | CSARRTSGTTDTQYF
many | TRBJ2-7 | TRBV7-6 | NA | TGTGCCAGCAGCTTAGCTTCCAGGAAAACCTACGAGCAGTACTTC | CASSLASRKTYEQYF
many | TRBJ2-1 | TRBV6-4 | NA | TGTGCCAGCAGTTGGACTCTAAACAATGAGCAGTTCTTC | CASSWTLNNEQFF
few | TRBJ2-2 | TRBV2 | TRBD1 | TGTGCGGGACAGGGGTCGAACACCGGGGAGCTGTTTTTT | CAGQGSNTGELFF
many | TRBJ1-6 | TRBV29-1 | TRBD1 | TGCAGCGCCAGGGACAGTATTAATTCACCCCTCCACTTT | CSARDSINSPLHF
many | TRBJ1-1 | TRBV5-1 | NA | TGCGCCAGCAGCTTTCAGGAGAACACTGAAGCTTTCTTT | CASSFQENTEAFF
many | TRBJ1-6 | TRBV20-1 | TRBD1 | TGCAGTGGACAGGGAGTCTATAATTCACCCCTCCACTTT | CSGQGVYNSPLHF
few | TRBJ1-5 | TRBV11-2 | NA | TGTGCCAGCAGCTTATTGGGACTGAGCAATCAGCCCCAGCATTTT | CASSLLGLSNQPQHF
many | TRBJ1-1 | TRBV5-1 | TRBD1 | TGCGCCAGCAGCTTCACCAAACTGGGACAGAATATTGAAGCTTTCTTT | CASSFTKLGQNIEAFF
many | TRBJ2-1 | TRBV7-2 | TRBD2 | TGTGCCAGCAGTCTCCGGCCGGGACTAGCGTACAATGAGCAGTTCTTC | CASSLRPGLAYNEQFF
many | TRBJ2-6 | TRBV12-3/TRBV12-4 | TRBD2 | TGTGCCAGCAGTTTTCTAGGGAGGGGTTTATCTGGGGCCAACGTCCTGACTTTC | CASSFLGRGLSGANVLTF
many | TRBJ2-7 | TRBV6-2/TRBV6-3 | NA | TGTGCCAGCAGTAGGGACGGCTCCTACGAGCAGTACTTC | CASSRDGSYEQYF